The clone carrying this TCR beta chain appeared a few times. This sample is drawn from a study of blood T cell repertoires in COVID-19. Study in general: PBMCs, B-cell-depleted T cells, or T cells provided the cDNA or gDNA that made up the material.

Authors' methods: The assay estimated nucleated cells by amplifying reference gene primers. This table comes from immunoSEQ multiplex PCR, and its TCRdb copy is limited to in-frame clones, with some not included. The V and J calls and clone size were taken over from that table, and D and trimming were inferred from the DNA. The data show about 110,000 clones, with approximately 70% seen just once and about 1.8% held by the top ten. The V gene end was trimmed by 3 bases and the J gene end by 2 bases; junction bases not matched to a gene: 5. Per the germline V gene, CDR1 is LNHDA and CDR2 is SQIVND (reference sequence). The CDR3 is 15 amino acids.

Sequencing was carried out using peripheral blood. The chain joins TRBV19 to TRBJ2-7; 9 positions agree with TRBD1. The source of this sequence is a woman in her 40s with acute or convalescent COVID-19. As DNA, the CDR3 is TGTGCCAGTAGTATCCCCGGACAGGGGACCTACGAGCAGTACTTC. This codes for CASSIPGQGTYEQYF.